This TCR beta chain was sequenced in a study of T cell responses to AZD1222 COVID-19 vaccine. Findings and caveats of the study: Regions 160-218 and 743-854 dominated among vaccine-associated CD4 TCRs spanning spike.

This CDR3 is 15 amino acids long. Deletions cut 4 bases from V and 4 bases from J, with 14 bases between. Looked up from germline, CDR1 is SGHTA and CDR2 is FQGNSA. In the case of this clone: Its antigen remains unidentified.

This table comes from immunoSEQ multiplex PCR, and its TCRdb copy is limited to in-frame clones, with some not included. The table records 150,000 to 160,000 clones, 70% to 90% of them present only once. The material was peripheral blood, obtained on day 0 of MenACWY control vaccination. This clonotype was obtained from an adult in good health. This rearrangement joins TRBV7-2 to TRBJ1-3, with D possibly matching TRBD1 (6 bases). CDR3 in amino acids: CASSSQGWKGNTIYF. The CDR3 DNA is TGTGCCAGCAGCTCTCAGGGGTGGAAGGGAAACACCATATATTTT.